The T cell receptor (beta chain) described here comes from a study of cytomegalovirus exposure and HLA in healthy donors. 13 Jbeta primers and 60 Vbeta primers were used for the PCR. This table comes from immunoSEQ multiplex PCR, and its TCRdb copy is limited to in-frame clones, with some not included. The sample records 99,000 or so clones, about 83% being singletons. This CDR3 comprises 15 residues. V trimming: 3 bases; J trimming: 6 bases; junction bases outside the gene matches: 10. Germline assignment: CDR1 SGDLS and CDR2 YYNGEE. The sequenced material came from PBMCs. V and J are TRBV9 and TRBJ2-7; 9 bases map to TRBD1. The sequence came from a man younger than 35 in good health and CMV-seronegative. CDR3 DNA: TGTGCCAGCAGCGAGGGGGGGGACAGGGTTTCCGAGCAGTACTTC. It is translated as CASSEGGDRVSEQYF.